This T cell receptor (beta chain) was sequenced during a study of T cells in Graves' hyperthyroidism and ophthalmopathy. Turning to the study itself: Peripheral blood specimens were obtained at initial diagnosis, prior to any treatment.

General study results and limits: In blood, most of the thyroid clonotypes expanded above 0.001 were also present. Ophthalmopathy stood apart from stable hyperthyroidism in a 13 V-J model.

CDR3 length: 16 residues. Germline V gives CDR1 MDHEN, CDR2 SYDVKM. The study left out patients who had uncontrolled infection, other autoimmune disease, pregnancy or lactation. There are many counts of this clonotype. Its target is not known. The junction and the germline gene differ at one end; a read error may be behind it. Regions amplified from RNA transcripts were the TCR beta CDR3 regions. The HTBI primer set was used in a first-round RT-PCR of the TCR CDR3. TCRdb processed the multiplex PCR reads anew with MiXCR; each CDR3 protein has one entry. Seen here are 350,000 to 400,000 distinct CDR3 sequences, under 15% observed once, and the top ten hold less than 35%.

Input material: blood. This sequence was found in a woman aged 30 to 39 with Graves' hyperthyroidism. This sequence joins TRBV28 and TRBJ2-1; TRBD2 matches at 8 bases. In nucleotides, the CDR3 is TGTGCCGGCAGTTTATCAGCGGGAGTACACTACAATGAGCAGTTCTTC. This translates into CAGSLSAGVHYNEQFF.